These T cell receptor beta chains were read from a single sample in a study of memory CD8 T cells in hepatitis C reinfection. Using immunoSEQ multiplex PCR, the repertoire was profiled, and TCRdb retains in-frame clones only, with some absent. The data contain approximately 49,000 clones, about 91% of them singletons. Sequenced: naive CD8+ T cells sorted from blood. The origin of the receptors is a man younger than 35 with hepatitis C virus infection. The CDR3 runs from the conserved cysteine through the conserved F or W. The D gene is left open where the match is weak. Rows may omit the clone size; those that give it use once, few, many or a size class.

DNA | CDR3 | J | D | V | size
TGTGCCTCCGAGGAGGGTCCAGTTTTTTATCGTGGGGCCAACGTCCTGACTTTC | CASEEGPVFYRGANVLTF | TRBJ2-6 | - | TRBV15 | -
TGTGCCAGCAGCTCCCGGACGGGGGGGCACAACAATGAGCAGTTCTTC | CASSSRTGGHNNEQFF | TRBJ2-1 | TRBD2 | TRBV5-4 | -
TGCGCCAGCAGCTGGGGGGACAGTAATAAAGATACGCAGTATTTT | CASSWGDSNKDTQYF | TRBJ2-3 | - | TRBV5-1 | -
TGTGCCAGCTCACCTCGACAGGGGGCTTGGACCGGGGAGCTGTTTTTT | CASSPRQGAWTGELFF | TRBJ2-2 | TRBD1 | TRBV18 | once
TGTGCCAGCTCACCGAGGACAGGGCCCCCGGAGTACGAGCAGTACTTC | CASSPRTGPPEYEQYF | TRBJ2-7 | TRBD1 | TRBV18 | -
TGTGCCAGCAGCCTAAACCGGGGACTCCTAACATCCTACGAGCAGTACTTC | CASSLNRGLLTSYEQYF | TRBJ2-7 | - | TRBV11-2 | once
TGTGCCAGTAGTATTTCAGCGGGAGGGGCCGGGGAGCTGTTTTTT | CASSISAGGAGELFF | TRBJ2-2 | TRBD2 | TRBV19 | -
TGTGCCAGCAGTTTCGAGAGCACAGATACGCAGTATTTT | CASSFESTDTQYF | TRBJ2-3 | - | TRBV28 | -
TGTGCCAGTAGTTGGACGGGAGACACCGGGGAGCTGTTTTTT | CASSWTGDTGELFF | TRBJ2-2 | - | TRBV19 | -
TGTGCCAGCAGCACCCCACAGGGGGCGTACAATGAGCAGTTCTTC | CASSTPQGAYNEQFF | TRBJ2-1 | TRBD1 | TRBV7-9 | -
TGTGCCAGCAGTTCCCCAGGGGTTACTGAAGCTTTCTTT | CASSSPGVTEAFF | TRBJ1-1 | - | TRBV28 | -
TGTGCCAGCAGCTTCTCGGGGGATAATGAAAAACTGTTTTTT | CASSFSGDNEKLFF | TRBJ1-4 | - | TRBV7-9 | -
TGTGCCAGCAGCTTACAGCCACGACGGGTCGGGACCGGGGAGCTGTTTTTT | CASSLQPRRVGTGELFF | TRBJ2-2 | - | TRBV7-9 | -
TGTGCCAGTAGTATGTTGCTTGCGGGAGGGCCCCGATACAATGAGCAGTTCTTC | CASSMLLAGGPRYNEQFF | TRBJ2-1 | TRBD2 | TRBV19 | -
TGTGCCAGCAGCTTGTCGGAAAGGGGCAAAAACTATGGCTACACCTTC | CASSLSERGKNYGYTF | TRBJ1-2 | - | TRBV5-4 | -
TGTGCCAGCCACCGGGACAGGGACTACGAGCAGTACTTC | CASHRDRDYEQYF | TRBJ2-7 | TRBD1 | TRBV28 | once
TGTGCCAGCAGCCCCACCAATTACAGGGAATACACCATATATTTT | CASSPTNYREYTIYF | TRBJ1-3 | - | TRBV7-4 | -
TGTGCCAGCAGCACGGGACTAGCGGGAGAGCAGTACTTC | CASSTGLAGEQYF | TRBJ2-5 | TRBD2 | TRBV5-4 | -
TGCGCCAGCAGCCCCGCTACTAGCGGGAGGGCCTCCTACGAGCAGTACTTC | CASSPATSGRASYEQYF | TRBJ2-7 | TRBD2 | TRBV4-1 | -
TGTGCCAGCAGCCGATATAGCGGGAGGGGTAGGGACGAGCAGTACTTC | CASSRYSGRGRDEQYF | TRBJ2-7 | TRBD2 | TRBV5-6 | -
TGTGCCAGTACCCCAGCGGGGACGGTCAACGAGCAGTACTTC | CASTPAGTVNEQYF | TRBJ2-7 | TRBD2 | TRBV19 | once
TGCGCCAGCAGCCGAGGGGGCGGAAACACTGAAGCTTTCTTT | CASSRGGGNTEAFF | TRBJ1-1 | TRBD1 | TRBV4-3 | -
TGTGCCAGCAGTTATAACAGGGTAACCTACAATGAGCAGTTCTTC | CASSYNRVTYNEQFF | TRBJ2-1 | - | TRBV6-5 | -
TGCAGCGTTGAAGATCGGTACTATGGCTACGCCTTC | CSVEDRYYGYAF | TRBJ1-2 | - | TRBV29-1 | -
TGTGCCACCAGCAGAGAGACTTATGGGGCCAACGTCCTGACTTTC | CATSRETYGANVLTF | TRBJ2-6 | - | TRBV15 | -
TGTGCCAGCAGCTTACTCTACCGGCAGGGATATCACGGTAATTCACCCCTCCACTTT | CASSLLYRQGYHGNSPLHF | TRBJ1-6 | - | TRBV7-2 | -
TGCGCCAGCAGCCCACTAGCGGGAACTTACGAGCAGTACTTC | CASSPLAGTYEQYF | TRBJ2-7 | TRBD2 | TRBV4-1 | -
TGTGCCTCCTCGGGGAATGAGCAGTTCTTC | CASSGNEQFF | TRBJ2-1 | - | TRBV30 | -
TGTGCCAGCAGTGAGGGACTAGCGTCTACTGAGCAGTTCTTC | CASSEGLASTEQFF | TRBJ2-1 | TRBD2 | TRBV27 | -
TGCGCCAGCAGTCTTAGCGGGAGGGCAGGAGATACGCAGTATTTT | CASSLSGRAGDTQYF | TRBJ2-3 | TRBD2 | TRBV5-1 | -
TGCGCCAGCAGGGGAGGGGATGGTGAGACCCAGTACTTC | CASRGGDGETQYF | TRBJ2-5 | TRBD2 | TRBV4-1 | -
TGTGCCAGCAGCGGCCCGACAGGGGATCAGGATGAGCAGTTCTTC | CASSGPTGDQDEQFF | TRBJ2-1 | TRBD1 | TRBV7-9 | -
TGTGCCAGCAGCTCCATATTCGAGGGGACAGCTACCTACGAGCAGTACTTC | CASSSIFEGTATYEQYF | TRBJ2-7 | TRBD1 | TRBV7-2 | once
TGTGCCAGCAGTTACCGGGCAGATACGCAGTATTTT | CASSYRADTQYF | TRBJ2-3 | - | TRBV6-6 | -
TGTGCCAGCAGCCAAGCCCTACAGGGTGGGAGCTATGGCTACACCTTC | CASSQALQGGSYGYTF | TRBJ1-2 | - | TRBV4-2 | -
TGTGCCAGCAGCGTAGGGGGGGGTTTCCAAGAGACCCAGTACTTC | CASSVGGGFQETQYF | TRBJ2-5 | TRBD2 | TRBV9 | -
TGTGCCAGCAGAATGGACAGGGGCGGACACGAGCAGTACTTC | CASRMDRGGHEQYF | TRBJ2-7 | TRBD1 | TRBV2 | -
TGTGCCAGCAGTTACGGGGGGTCGGGGGGGGAGCTGTTTTTT | CASSYGGSGGELFF | TRBJ2-2 | - | TRBV6-5 | -
TGTGCCAGCAGGGCGACGGGACAGGGTCTTTATAATTCACCCCTCCACTTT | CASRATGQGLYNSPLHF | TRBJ1-6 | TRBD1 | TRBV2 | -
TGTGCCAGCAGCCTCGTGGGGACTATGGGCGATACGCAGTATTTT | CASSLVGTMGDTQYF | TRBJ2-3 | TRBD2 | TRBV5-8 | -
TGTGCCAGCAGTGAATGGAAGGGACTAGCGGGAGGGCCGGACACCGGGGAGCTGTTTTTT | CASSEWKGLAGGPDTGELFF | TRBJ2-2 | TRBD2 | TRBV6-1 | -